The 15 T cell receptor beta chains presented below share a single source sample, sequenced in a study of T-cell reconstitution after alpha-beta-depleted transplantation in children. A library of TCRbeta sequences, prepared with unique molecular identifiers, was generated. A single record per CDR3 protein comes from TCRdb applying MiXCR to the PCR reads. The sample contains 170,000 or so distinct CDR3 sequences, over 5.5% of which appear only once. The material sequenced was PBMCs from the stem cell graft donor, taken from the stem cell graft. The receptors originated from a human donor who donated a stem cell graft to a child with Wiskott-Aldrich syndrome.

This clonotype was observed many times. The chain employs TRBV15 and TRBJ2-1; 13 bases agree with TRBD2. This CDR3 spans 15 amino acids. The V gene's germline CDR1 is LNHNV and CDR2 YYDKDF (reference sequence). V shed 5 bases, J shed 8 bases, and the junction held 6 bases outside the gene matches. CDR3 residues: CATSEPTSGRHEQFF. The CDR3, as DNA: TGTGCCACCAGCGAACCGACTAGCGGGAGGCATGAGCAGTTCTTC. Using reference TRBV15 and TRBJ2-1 for the parts outside the CDR3, the full variable domain is DAMVIQNPRYQVTQFGKPVTLSCSQTLNHNVMYWYQQKSSQAPKLLFHYYDKDFNNEADTPDNFQSRRPNTSFCFLDIRSPGLGDTAMYLCATSEPTSGRHEQFFGPGTRLTVL.

There are many counts of this clonotype. This chain uses TRBV9 with TRBJ1-1; D is perhaps TRBD1 (5 bases). The CDR3 has 14 amino acids. V gave up 3 bases and J gave up 1 base, with 10 bases separating them. Germline CDR1 reads SGDLS; CDR2 reads YYNGEE. The CDR3 sequence: CASSAGFPNTEAFF. CDR3 nucleotides: TGTGCCAGCAGCGCAGGGTTTCCGAACACTGAAGCTTTCTTT.

This clonotype was recorded at least ten times. The rearrangement joins TRBV29-1 to TRBJ1-1; D may be TRBD1 (5 bases). With 4 bases removed from V and 4 bases from J, the gap between germline ends came to 28 bases. Germline assignment: CDR1 SQVTM and CDR2 ANQGSEA. The CDR3 spans 18 residues. CDR3 amino acids: CSVVGVPGSSGGITEAFF. CDR3 nucleotide sequence: TGCAGCGTTGTAGGGGTCCCGGGATCCTCCGGGGGAATCACTGAAGCTTTCTTT. Variable domain in full (rest from reference TRBV29-1 and TRBJ1-1): SAVISQKPSRDICQRGTSLTIQCQVDSQVTMMFWYRQQPGQSLTLIATANQGSEATYESGFVIDKFPISRPNLTFSTLTVSNMSPEDSSIYLCSVVGVPGSSGGITEAFFGQGTRLTVV.

This clonotype has at least ten counts. The chain links TRBV4-3 to TRBJ1-5; D unresolved. V was clipped by 2 bases and J by 2 bases, with 13 bases between them. Germline V lookup: CDR1 LGHNA, CDR2 YSLEER. The CDR3 runs 16 residues. CDR3 protein: CASSQQWDGGNQPQHF. CDR3 nucleotide sequence: TGCGCCAGCAGCCAACAGTGGGATGGGGGCAATCAGCCCCAGCATTTT.

J is TRBJ2-1 and V is TRBV5-1; D remains ambiguous. V lost 0 bases to trimming and J lost 5 bases, with 9 bases between them. Germline V lookup: CDR1 SGHRS, CDR2 YFSETQ. The CDR3 runs to 14 residues. The CDR3 bases are TGCGCCAGCAGCTTGGCCGGCCCGGACAATGAGCAGTTCTTC. Its translation is CASSLAGPDNEQFF.

This clonotype was found a few times. The chain links TRBV3-1 to TRBJ2-2; D call uncertain. The CDR3 contains 15 residues. Germline V gene sequence: CDR1 LGHDT, CDR2 YNNKEL (reference sequence). V lost 5 bases and J lost 0, with 10 bases in between. The CDR3 DNA sequence: TGTGCCAGCAGCAATCGACTTGCGAACACCGGGGAGCTGTTTTTT. It translates to CASSNRLANTGELFF.

This clonotype was observed a few times. V usage is TRBV7-9 and J usage is TRBJ2-2; D perhaps matches TRBD1 (6 bases). This CDR3 is 14 amino acids long. The germline gives CDR1 SEHNR, CDR2 FQNEAQ (reference sequence). Trimming took 7 bases from V and 0 from J, leaving 9 bases between them. The CDR3 region is CASNNRANTGELFF. The CDR3 bases are TGTGCCAGCAACAACAGGGCGAACACCGGGGAGCTGTTTTTT.

This clonotype has ten or more counts. The chain couples TRBV24-1 to TRBJ2-7; D may correspond to TRBD1 or TRBD2 (5 bases each). V was shortened by 7 bases and J by 2 bases, with 11 bases between the two germline ends. CDR1 and CDR2 (germline): KGHDR, SFDVKD. CDR3 length equals 13 residues. The CDR3 DNA is TGTGCCACCAGCGGGACGGAGACCTACGAGCAGTACTTC. It encodes CATSGTETYEQYF.

This chain joins TRBV11-2 and TRBJ1-2; no clear D gene. Trimming cost V 0 bases and J 3 bases, with 5 bases left between them. The germline gives CDR1 SGHAT, CDR2 FQNNGV. CDR3 length: 13 residues. The CDR3 region is CASSLDRDYGYTF. The DNA for the CDR3 is TGTGCCAGCAGCTTAGACCGTGACTATGGCTACACCTTC.

This clonotype turned up a few times. The chain joins TRBV11-2 to TRBJ2-2, with a possible D match to TRBD1 (6 bases). The CDR3 contains 15 residues. Germline CDR1 SGHAT, CDR2 FQNNGV. V gave up 5 bases and J gave up 4 bases, with 14 bases separating them. The CDR3 reads CASSRTGLVTGELFF. The CDR3 region has the DNA TGTGCCAGCAGCCGAACAGGGTTGGTCACCGGGGAGCTGTTTTTT.

The chain couples TRBV20-1 to TRBJ2-5; 10 positions agree with TRBD2. The CDR3 extends over 14 amino acids. Per the germline V gene, CDR1 is DFQATT and CDR2 is SNEGSKA (reference sequence). V was pared by 4 bases and J by 5 bases, with 7 bases of the junction left unmatched. The CDR3 nucleotides are TGCAGTGCTAAGCGGGGGGGCTCTTGGGAGACCCAGTACTTC. Amino acid sequence: CSAKRGGSWETQYF.

This clonotype was counted at least ten times. The chain is built from TRBV10-3 and TRBJ2-1; 10 bases are a match to TRBD2. V lost 0 bases and J lost 3; bases outside the gene matches: 2. The CDR3 has 16 amino acids. Per germline, CDR1 ENHRY and CDR2 SYGVKD. DNA for the CDR3: TGTGCCATCAGTGAGTCGGGACTAGCGCACTACAATGAGCAGTTCTTC. Translated, it gives CAISESGLAHYNEQFF.

Many counts were recorded for this clonotype. V and J are TRBV10-3 and TRBJ2-3, with 9 bases identical to TRBD1. The CDR3 covers 14 residues. With 7 bases clipped from V and 6 bases from J, the junction kept 8 bases outside the gene matches. Germline lookup yields CDR1 ENHRY and CDR2 SYGVKD. CDR3 DNA sequence: TGTGCCATCAATATACAGGGGGCAGGGGATACGCAGTATTTT. Its translation: CAINIQGAGDTQYF.

This clonotype has just a few counts. This chain connects TRBV7-9 to TRBJ1-1, with D possibly being TRBD1 (5 bases). In germline, CDR1 is SEHNR, CDR2 FQNEAQ (reference sequence). V was clipped by 4 bases and J by 4 bases, with 13 bases between them. The CDR3 spans 14 residues. The CDR3 region is CASSSRGGFTEAFF. CDR3 DNA: TGTGCCAGCAGCTCCCGGGGGGGATTCACTGAAGCTTTCTTT.

This clonotype was seen at least ten times. This chain links TRBV18 with TRBJ2-5; D remains unclear. Per the germline V gene, CDR1 is KGHSH and CDR2 is LQKENI. The CDR3 runs 13 residues. With 6 bases removed from V and 5 bases from J, the gap between germline ends came to 13 bases. The CDR3 reads CASSGGVLETQYF. The DNA for the CDR3 is TGTGCCAGCTCGGGTGGAGTTTTGGAGACCCAGTACTTC.